These 8 T cell receptor beta chains were all obtained from the same sample, sequenced in a study of shared clonotypes between healthy human individuals. Profiled with immunoSEQ multiplex PCR; TCRdb holds only in-frame clones, not every one. Here the sample spans millions of clones, more than 80% being singletons. The specimen sequenced was naive CD4+ T cells sorted from blood. Subset denoted: CD45RA+ positively selected. These receptors originate from a man between 18 and 35 years old in good health.

The rearrangement joins TRBV28 to TRBJ1-3, with D unclear. V gave up 3 bases and J gave up 6 bases, with 6 bases separating them. The CDR3 is 12 residues long. CDR1 and CDR2 from the germline V gene are MDHEN and SYDVKM. The CDR3 coding sequence is TGTGCCAGCAGTTTCCGTCAAAACACCATATATTTT. Residues: CASSFRQNTIYF. Complete variable domain (other parts from reference TRBV28 and TRBJ1-3): DVKVTQSSRYLVKRTGEKVFLECVQDMDHENMFWYRQDPGLGLRLIYFSYDVKMKEKGDIPEGYSVSREKKERFSLILESASTNQTSMYLCASSFRQNTIYFGEGSWLTVV.

The chain employs TRBV27 and TRBJ2-7; D ambiguous. CDR3 size: 13 residues. CDR1 is MNHEY and CDR2 is SMNVEV in the germline V gene (reference sequence). Trimming removed 0 bases from V and 6 bases from J, with 9 bases in between. The DNA of the CDR3 is TGTGCCAGCAGTTTATCGACTCTCTCCGAGCAGTACTTC. It specifies CASSLSTLSEQYF.

The chain joins TRBV5-6 to TRBJ2-3; no clear D gene. Per germline, CDR1 SGHDT and CDR2 YYEEEE. Between the trimmed V and J ends, which lost 5 bases and 6 bases, there was a span of 19 bases. The CDR3 sequence is 15 residues long. The CDR3 spells CASRDRALITDTQYF. In nucleotides, the CDR3 is TGTGCCAGCAGAGACCGGGCACTCATCACGGATACGCAGTATTTT.

A single count supports this clone. The V and J genes are TRBV6-5 and TRBJ2-2; no clear D gene. V was clipped by 0 bases and J by 5 bases, with 7 bases between them. Per germline, CDR1 MNHEY and CDR2 SVGAGI. This CDR3 comprises 14 residues. As DNA, the CDR3 is TGTGCCAGCAGTTACTCGTCGGAGACCGGGGAGCTGTTTTTT. Amino acid sequence: CASSYSSETGELFF.

V is TRBV5-6 and J is TRBJ2-1, with TRBD2 identical over 8 bases. CDR3 length: 17 amino acids. Germline loops: CDR1 SGHDT, CDR2 YYEEEE. Trimming took 2 bases from V and 0 from J; bases not matched to a gene: 7. The CDR3 sequence: CASSFERLASSYNEQFF. CDR3 DNA sequence: TGTGCCAGCAGCTTCGAACGACTAGCGAGCTCCTACAATGAGCAGTTCTTC.

CDR3 nucleotide sequence: TGCAGCGGCCAGGGTGATCACGAGCAGTACTTC. Residues: CSGQGDHEQYF. The genes are TRBV29-1 and TRBJ2-7; D possibly corresponds to TRBD1 (5 bases). There are 11 residues in the CDR3. Trimming left V 7 bases short and J 5 bases short, with 12 bases between. Germline V gene data show CDR1 as SQVTM and CDR2 as ANQGSEA.

The genes are TRBV4-2 and TRBJ2-7, with 10 bases identical to TRBD2. The CDR3 consists of 16 residues. The ends lost 0 bases at V and 4 bases at J; junction bases unmatched: 6. Germline CDR1 reads LGHNA; CDR2 reads YNFKEQ. The CDR3 reads CASSQDQAGGPYEQYF. For the CDR3, the DNA is TGTGCCAGCAGCCAAGATCAAGCGGGGGGGCCTTACGAGCAGTACTTC.

Worth noting for this clone: The same CDR3 also results from other DNA sequences found in this sample. This sequence joins TRBV19 and TRBJ1-4, with a tentative D call TRBD1 (5 bases). Germline lookup yields CDR1 LNHDA and CDR2 SQIVND (reference sequence). V was clipped by 3 bases and J by 4 bases, with 9 bases between them. This CDR3 region has 14 residues. The CDR3 nucleotides read TGTGCCAGTAGTATCACGGGGGTTAATGAAAAACTGTTTTTT. This codes for CASSITGVNEKLFF.